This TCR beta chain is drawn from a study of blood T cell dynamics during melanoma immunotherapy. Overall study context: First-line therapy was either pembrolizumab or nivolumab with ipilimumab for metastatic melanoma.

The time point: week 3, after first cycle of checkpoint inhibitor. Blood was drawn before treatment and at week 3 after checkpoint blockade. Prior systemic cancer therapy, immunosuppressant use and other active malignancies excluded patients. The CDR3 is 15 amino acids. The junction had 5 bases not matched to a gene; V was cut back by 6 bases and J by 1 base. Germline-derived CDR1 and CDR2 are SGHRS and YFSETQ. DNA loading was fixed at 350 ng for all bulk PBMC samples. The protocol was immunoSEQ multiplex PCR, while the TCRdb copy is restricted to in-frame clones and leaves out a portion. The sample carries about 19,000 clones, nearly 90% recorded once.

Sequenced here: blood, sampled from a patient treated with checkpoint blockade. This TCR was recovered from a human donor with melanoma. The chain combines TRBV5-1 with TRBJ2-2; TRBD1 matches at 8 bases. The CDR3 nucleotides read TGCGCCAGCACCCCCGGGACAGGGAACACCGGGGAGCTGTTTTTT. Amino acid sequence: CASTPGTGNTGELFF.